The TCR beta chain under discussion was sequenced for a study of cytomegalovirus exposure and HLA in healthy donors. Whole-study context: One earlier analysis, a look at around 180 million T cells, found more than 100 million unique TCR beta sequences. Findings of the study overall: Clonal expansion, a later analysis showed, was greater in HLA-associated TCR beta chains than in equally common others. TCR beta V- and J-gene trimming was later associated with a missense DCLRE1C variant. A previous analysis found most TCR beta V segments productive roughly 87% or roughly 30% of the time.

The PCR had 60 Vbeta and 13 Jbeta primers. Generated by immunoSEQ multiplex PCR, the TCRdb table keeps only in-frame clones and is missing some. The sample has fewer than 200,000 clones, about 68% seen once. In its sample, this clone was seen a few times. Antigen specificity is unknown. Losses at the gene ends were 4 bases for V and 2 bases for J; bases not matched to a gene: 12. The V gene's germline CDR1 is SGHTS and CDR2 YDEGEE. The CDR3 has 17 residues. The clonotype comes from a female donor in good health and CMV-seronegative. The sample consisted of PBMCs. This sequence joins TRBV5-8 and TRBJ1-5, with TRBD1 matching 7 bases. CDR3 DNA: TGTGCCAGCAGCCATTCGACAGGGTCTTCAGGCAATCAGCCCCAGCATTTT. Translating gives CASSHSTGSSGNQPQHF.